The T cell receptor beta chain described here comes from a study of response to subunit inactivated influenza vaccine. TCRdb analysed the RT-PCR reads with MiXCR anew, one entry per CDR3 protein. The table lists approximately 500,000 distinct CDR3 sequences, over 10% of them singletons, with around 12% in the top ten. Study-level results: Every seasonal influenza vaccination brings in few new T cells, the authors suggested.

Note on this clonotype: Its antigen remains unknown.

J was trimmed by 9 bases and V by 4 bases; bases with no gene match: 9. CDR1 is SGHRS, CDR2 YFSETQ, per germline. The length of the CDR3 is 16 residues. The source is a man aged 50 to 60 who received an inactivated influenza vaccine. V gene TRBV5-1 combines with J gene TRBJ2-3; 15 nucleotides align to TRBD2. The sequences come from PBMCs from blood, collected 40 to 50 days after vaccination. For the CDR3, the DNA is TGCGCCAGCAGCGTCGGAGGACTAGCGGGAGGGATAACGCAGTATTTT. Its translation is CASSVGGLAGGITQYF.